Below, one T cell receptor beta chain is given with its context. Generated by immunoSEQ multiplex PCR, the TCRdb table keeps only in-frame clones and is missing some. The sample lists 150,000 to 200,000 clones, around 83% occurring once. The sample comes from a study of blood T cell repertoires in COVID-19. V gave up 0 bases and J gave up 5 bases, with 14 bases separating them. The CDR3 spans 15 residues. Per germline, CDR1 SGDLS and CDR2 YYNGEE. V and J are TRBV9 and TRBJ2-5; TRBD2 might be the D (7 bases). This receptor was obtained from a woman aged 70-85 years with COVID-19, enrolled during active disease. Input material: peripheral blood. The CDR3, as DNA: TGTGCCAGCAGCGTAGCGGGGGGCAGGATGGAGACCCAGTACTTC. Its translation is CASSVAGGRMETQYF.